Listed below are T cell receptor beta chains from one sample, sequenced in a study of metastatic and nonmetastatic thyroid tumors. Using MiXCR, TCRdb reanalyzed the PCR reads. Of about 32,000 clones listed, roughly 18% were seen once; the top ten hold under 12%. Source material: blood. The receptors derive from a female donor with papillary thyroid cancer or a benign thyroid nodule (not recorded which). Some clones in this sample may be carry-over from other donors' samples. CDR3s include the opening cysteine and the closing phenylalanine or tryptophan.

v_call	j_call	cdr3_aa
TRBV6-1	TRBJ1-1	CASIGQGNIEAFF
TRBV5-1	TRBJ2-7	CASSLGGGSEQYF
TRBV20-1	TRBJ1-2	CSARIPRGLNYGYTF
TRBV2	TRBJ1-2	CASSEEGYANYVYTF
TRBV2	TRBJ2-5	CASVRLAGQETKYF
TRBV12-3/TRBV12-4	TRBJ1-5	CASSPSPTWPQHF
TRBV6-1	TRBJ2-7	CASSLAGGQGIYEQYF
TRBV2	TRBJ1-5	CASSDSWDRSNQPRHF
TRBV19	TRBJ1-2	CASSMVSELYGYTF
TRBV12-3/TRBV12-4	TRBJ1-3	CASTPGDTIYF
TRBV30	TRBJ1-2	CAWTSTGRQGYTF
TRBV6-1	TRBJ2-5	CASRDRVRETQYF
TRBV19	TRBJ1-1	CASSIRAGVTEAFF
TRBV28	TRBJ2-1	CASSRLAGGYEQFF
TRBV7-6	TRBJ1-3	CASSADRLSGNTIYF
TRBV7-9	TRBJ1-5	CASSFARGLRDQPQHF
TRBV20-1	TRBJ2-5	CSDRLSGVDETQYF
TRBV18	TRBJ2-3	CASSPGSGGRTDTQYF
TRBV5-5	TRBJ2-7	CASSGLATYEQYF
TRBV5-1	TRBJ2-7	CASRFSGLSYEQYF
TRBV12-3/TRBV12-4	TRBJ2-2	CASNPRLSETGELFF
TRBV5-1	TRBJ1-2	CASSLEGMGYTF
TRBV29-1	TRBJ1-2	CSVANSDSPFGYTF
TRBV5-1	TRBJ2-1	CASSPDGYNEQFF
TRBV10-3	TRBJ1-5	CAIRPAGGGSQPQHF
TRBV6-1	TRBJ1-5	CASVYTGLGSNQPQHF
TRBV2	TRBJ2-1	CASSRTSGGYNEQFF
TRBV27	TRBJ1-6	CARSRGGMLNSPPHF
TRBV20-1	TRBJ1-5	CSGRQGVEGQPQHF
TRBV11-2	TRBJ2-7	CASRCEGVLNIF
TRBV5-1	TRBJ2-1	CASSFLTSGRTPDNEQFF
TRBV3-1	TRBJ2-3	CASSPRRGADTQYF
TRBV6-5	TRBJ1-3	CASSYSGTAGNTIYF
TRBV28	TRBJ1-4	CASSSGGRLTNEKLFF
TRBV6-2/TRBV6-3	TRBJ2-1	CASSSGSSYNEQFF
TRBV9	TRBJ2-3	CASSVYGSGGSGTDTQYF
TRBV15	TRBJ1-1	CATSRDNVNTEAFF
TRBV6-1	TRBJ2-1	CASRPGTGEDEQFF
TRBV5-6	TRBJ1-3	CASSLRTGGPSGNTIYF
TRBV3-1	TRBJ1-5	CASSLTGDQPQHF
TRBV13	TRBJ2-1	CASSYRGRTDFEQFF
TRBV2	TRBJ1-6	CASSTGDMPPLHF
TRBV11-2	TRBJ2-3	CASSLGASGSQSTDTQYF
TRBV20-1	TRBJ1-1	CSASMAIMNTEAFF
TRBV18	TRBJ1-5	CASSSQARANQPQHF
TRBV6-1	TRBJ1-4	CASRDVNGEKLFF
TRBV5-1	TRBJ1-5	CASSLTGGSNQPQHF
TRBV18	TRBJ2-2	CASSPEVPGSHTGELFF
TRBV5-1	TRBJ2-3	CASSLGGGASTDTQYF
TRBV28	TRBJ2-5	CASSPQGKGEETQYF
TRBV5-1	TRBJ1-4	CASSGDSNEKLFF
TRBV7-9	TRBJ2-7	CASSLGGSLPEQYF
TRBV2	TRBJ2-7	CASSQWAGEQYF
TRBV19	TRBJ2-1	CASSMGHEYNEQFF
TRBV20-1	TRBJ2-1	CSATLGFGTVNSEQFF
TRBV5-1	TRBJ2-1	CASTPSGRAVWTFDEQFF
TRBV20-1	TRBJ2-7	CSAETPGTGRYEQYF
TRBV7-2	TRBJ1-1	CASKLARQGLGEAFF
TRBV28	TRBJ1-2	CASRMNTRGYTF
TRBV20-1	TRBJ1-4	CSSRRHGRGEKLFF